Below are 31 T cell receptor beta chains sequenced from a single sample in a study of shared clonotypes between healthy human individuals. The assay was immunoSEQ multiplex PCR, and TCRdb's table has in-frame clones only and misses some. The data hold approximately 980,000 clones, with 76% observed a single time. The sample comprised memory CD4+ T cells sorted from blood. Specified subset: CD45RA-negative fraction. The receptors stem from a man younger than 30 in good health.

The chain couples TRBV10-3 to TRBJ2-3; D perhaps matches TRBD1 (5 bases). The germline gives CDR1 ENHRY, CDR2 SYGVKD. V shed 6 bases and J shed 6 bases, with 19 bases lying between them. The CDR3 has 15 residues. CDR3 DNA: TGTGCCATCAGGGGAAGCAGGCAGGGAACGGATACGCAGTATTTT. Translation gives CAIRGSRQGTDTQYF.

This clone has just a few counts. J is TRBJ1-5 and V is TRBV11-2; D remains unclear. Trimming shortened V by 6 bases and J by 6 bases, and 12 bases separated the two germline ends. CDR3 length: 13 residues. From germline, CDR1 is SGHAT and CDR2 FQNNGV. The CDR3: CASSRLLGQPQHF. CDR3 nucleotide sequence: TGTGCCAGCAGTCGACTCCTCGGTCAGCCCCAGCATTTT.

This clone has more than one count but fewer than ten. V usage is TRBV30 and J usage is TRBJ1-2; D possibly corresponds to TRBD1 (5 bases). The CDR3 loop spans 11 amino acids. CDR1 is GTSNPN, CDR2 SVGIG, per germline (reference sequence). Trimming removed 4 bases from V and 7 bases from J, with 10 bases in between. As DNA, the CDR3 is TGTGCCTGGACCCCCCAGGGTGGCTACACCTTC. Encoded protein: CAWTPQGGYTF.

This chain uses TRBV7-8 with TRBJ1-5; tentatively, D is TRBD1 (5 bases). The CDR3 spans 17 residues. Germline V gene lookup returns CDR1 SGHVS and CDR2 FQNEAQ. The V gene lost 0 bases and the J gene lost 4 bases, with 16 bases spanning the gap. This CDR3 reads CASSLAYDSVNNQPQHF. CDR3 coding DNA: TGTGCCAGCAGCTTAGCGTATGACAGTGTTAATAATCAGCCCCAGCATTTT.

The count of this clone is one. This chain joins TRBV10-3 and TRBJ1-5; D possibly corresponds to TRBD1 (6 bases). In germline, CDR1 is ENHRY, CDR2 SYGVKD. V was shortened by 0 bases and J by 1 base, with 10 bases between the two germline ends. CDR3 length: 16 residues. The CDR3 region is CAISESGGASNQPQHF. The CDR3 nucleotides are TGTGCCATCAGTGAGTCGGGGGGGGCGAGCAATCAGCCCCAGCATTTT.

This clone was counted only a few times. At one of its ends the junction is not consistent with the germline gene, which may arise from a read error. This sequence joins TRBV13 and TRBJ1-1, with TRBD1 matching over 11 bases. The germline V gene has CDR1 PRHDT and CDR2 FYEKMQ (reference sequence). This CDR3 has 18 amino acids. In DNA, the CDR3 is TGTGCCAGCAGTTTAGGACAGGGGGCGAGGCGGGTTAGCACTGAAGCTTTCTTT. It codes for CASSLGQGARRVSTEAFF.

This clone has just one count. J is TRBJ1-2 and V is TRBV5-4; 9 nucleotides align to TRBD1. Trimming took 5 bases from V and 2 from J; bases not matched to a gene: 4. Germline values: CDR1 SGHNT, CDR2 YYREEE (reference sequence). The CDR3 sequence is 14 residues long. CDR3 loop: CASRGGTGNYGYTF. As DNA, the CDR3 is TGTGCCAGCAGGGGAGGGACAGGGAACTATGGCTACACCTTC.

The CDR3 DNA follows: TGCGCCAGCAGCTGGAGGGACGGCTCTGGGACCGGGGAGCTGTTTTTT. Its translation: CASSWRDGSGTGELFF. The rearrangement joins TRBV5-1 to TRBJ2-2; the D gene is possibly TRBD2 (6 bases). Trimming left V 3 bases short and J 5 bases short, with 17 bases between. Looked up from germline, CDR1 is SGHRS and CDR2 is YFSETQ. The CDR3 is made up of 16 amino acids.

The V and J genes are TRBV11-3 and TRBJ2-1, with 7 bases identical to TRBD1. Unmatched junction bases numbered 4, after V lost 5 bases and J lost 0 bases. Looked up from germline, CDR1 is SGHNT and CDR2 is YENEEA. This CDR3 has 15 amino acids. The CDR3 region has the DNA TGTGCCAGCAGCCTCAGACAGGGCTCCTACAATGAGCAGTTCTTC. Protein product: CASSLRQGSYNEQFF.

The CDR3 DNA follows: TGCGCCAGCAGCTTTACAGGGGCTAATGAAAAACTGTTTTTT. Translated: CASSFTGANEKLFF. The chain is built from TRBV5-1 and TRBJ1-4; 7 bases are shared with TRBD1. V lost 2 bases to trimming and J lost 3 bases; unmatched junction nucleotides: 1. The CDR3 covers 14 residues. CDR1 and CDR2 from the germline V gene are SGHRS and YFSETQ.

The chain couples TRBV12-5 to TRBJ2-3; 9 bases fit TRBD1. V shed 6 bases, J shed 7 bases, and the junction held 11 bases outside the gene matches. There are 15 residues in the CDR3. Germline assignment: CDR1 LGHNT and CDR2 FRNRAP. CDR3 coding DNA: TGTGCTAGTGGGTCCACCGGGACAGGGATCTATACGCAGTATTTT. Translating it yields CASGSTGTGIYTQYF.

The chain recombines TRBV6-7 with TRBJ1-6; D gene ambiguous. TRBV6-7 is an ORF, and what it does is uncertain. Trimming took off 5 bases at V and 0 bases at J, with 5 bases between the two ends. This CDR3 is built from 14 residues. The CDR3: CASSQVSYNSPLHF. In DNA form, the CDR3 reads TGTGCCAGCAGTCAGGTCTCCTATAATTCACCCCTCCACTTT.

The CDR3 nucleotides read TGCGCCAGCAGCTTGGCCCAGTCAGCGGGAGCCTCCTACAATGAGCAGTTCTTC. Amino acids: CASSLAQSAGASYNEQFF. The V gene is TRBV5-1, the J gene TRBJ2-1; 8 bases align to TRBD2. This CDR3 has 18 amino acids. Per the germline V gene, CDR1 is SGHRS and CDR2 is YFSETQ. V trimming: 0 bases; J trimming: 0 bases; junction bases outside the gene matches: 8.

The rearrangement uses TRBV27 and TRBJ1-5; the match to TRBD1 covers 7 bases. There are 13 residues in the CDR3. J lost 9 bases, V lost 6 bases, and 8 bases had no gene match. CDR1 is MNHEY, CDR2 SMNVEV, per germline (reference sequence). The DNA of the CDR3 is TGTGCCAGCAGACCTACAGGGGCGAGGCCCCAGCATTTT. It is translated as CASRPTGARPQHF.

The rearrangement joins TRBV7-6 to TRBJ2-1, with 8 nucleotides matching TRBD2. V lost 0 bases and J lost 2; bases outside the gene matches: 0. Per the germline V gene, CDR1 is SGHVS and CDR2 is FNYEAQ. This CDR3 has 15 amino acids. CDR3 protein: CASSLASGAYNEQFF. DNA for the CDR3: TGTGCCAGCAGCTTAGCTAGCGGGGCCTACAATGAGCAGTTCTTC.

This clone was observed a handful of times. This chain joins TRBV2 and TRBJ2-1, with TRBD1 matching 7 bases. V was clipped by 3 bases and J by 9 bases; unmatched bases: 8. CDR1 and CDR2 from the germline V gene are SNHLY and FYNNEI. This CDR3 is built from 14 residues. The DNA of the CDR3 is TGTGCCAGCAGTGACGGGACAGAATCTTCTGAGCAGTTCTTC. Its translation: CASSDGTESSEQFF.

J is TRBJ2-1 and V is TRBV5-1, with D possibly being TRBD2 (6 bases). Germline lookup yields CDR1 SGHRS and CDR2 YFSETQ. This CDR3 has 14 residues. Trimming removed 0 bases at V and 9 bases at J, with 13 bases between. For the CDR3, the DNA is TGCGCCAGCAGCTTGGCGGGAGCGGTAACTGAGCAGTTCTTC. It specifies CASSLAGAVTEQFF.

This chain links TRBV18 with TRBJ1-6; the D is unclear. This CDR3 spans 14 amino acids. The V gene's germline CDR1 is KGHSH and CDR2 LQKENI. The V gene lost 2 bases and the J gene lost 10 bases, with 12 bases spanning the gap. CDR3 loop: CASSPGYSGSPLHF. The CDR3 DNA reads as TGTGCCAGCTCACCAGGGTACTCAGGATCACCCCTCCACTTT.

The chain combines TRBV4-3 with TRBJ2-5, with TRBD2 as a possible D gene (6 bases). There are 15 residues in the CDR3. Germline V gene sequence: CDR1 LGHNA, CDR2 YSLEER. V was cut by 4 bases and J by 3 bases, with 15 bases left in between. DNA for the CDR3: TGCGCCAGCAGCCGACCGGGACTTAACAAAGAGACCCAGTACTTC. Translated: CASSRPGLNKETQYF.

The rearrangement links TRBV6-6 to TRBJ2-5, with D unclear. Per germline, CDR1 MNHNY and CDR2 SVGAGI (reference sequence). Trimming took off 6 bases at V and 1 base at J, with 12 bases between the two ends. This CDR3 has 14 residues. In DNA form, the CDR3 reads TGTGCCAGCAGACTCTCAGTATTCCAAGAGACCCAGTACTTC. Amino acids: CASRLSVFQETQYF.

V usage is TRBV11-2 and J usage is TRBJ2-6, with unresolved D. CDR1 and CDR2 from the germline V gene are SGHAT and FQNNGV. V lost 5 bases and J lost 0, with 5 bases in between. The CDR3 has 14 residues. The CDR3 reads CASSASSGANVLTF. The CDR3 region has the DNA TGTGCCAGCAGCGCCTCCTCTGGGGCCAACGTCCTGACTTTC.

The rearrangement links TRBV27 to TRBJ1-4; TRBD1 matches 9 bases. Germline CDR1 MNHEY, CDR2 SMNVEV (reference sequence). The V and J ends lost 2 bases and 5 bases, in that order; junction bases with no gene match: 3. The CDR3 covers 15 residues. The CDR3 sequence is CASSLIGTGNEKLFF. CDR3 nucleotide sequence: TGTGCCAGCAGTTTAATAGGGACAGGGAATGAAAAACTGTTTTTT.

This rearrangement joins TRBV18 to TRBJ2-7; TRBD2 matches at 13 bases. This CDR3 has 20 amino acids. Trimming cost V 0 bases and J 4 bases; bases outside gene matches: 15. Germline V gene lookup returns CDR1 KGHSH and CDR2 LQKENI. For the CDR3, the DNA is TGTGCCAGCTCACCACCGGGTGGGACAGGGACTAGCGGGGCCCTTTACGAGCAGTACTTC. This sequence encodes CASSPPGGTGTSGALYEQYF.

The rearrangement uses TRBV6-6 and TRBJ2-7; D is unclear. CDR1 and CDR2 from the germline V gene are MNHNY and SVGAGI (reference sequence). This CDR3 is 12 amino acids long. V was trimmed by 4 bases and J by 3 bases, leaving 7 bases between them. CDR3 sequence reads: CASSFGGYEQYF. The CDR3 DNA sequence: TGTGCCAGCAGTTTCGGCGGCTACGAGCAGTACTTC.

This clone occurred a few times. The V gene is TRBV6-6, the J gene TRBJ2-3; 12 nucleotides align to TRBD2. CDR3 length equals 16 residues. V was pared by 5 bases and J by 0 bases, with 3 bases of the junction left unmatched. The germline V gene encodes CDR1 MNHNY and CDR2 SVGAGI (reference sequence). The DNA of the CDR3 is TGTGCCAGCAGTAAAGGGACTAGCGGGAGCACAGATACGCAGTATTTT. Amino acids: CASSKGTSGSTDTQYF.

The DNA of the CDR3 is TGTGCCAGCAGTACCCGGACGGGTAGTAATTCACCCCTCCACTTT. This translates into CASSTRTGSNSPLHF. V and J are TRBV2 and TRBJ1-6; no clear D gene. V shed 5 bases and J shed 6 bases, with 14 bases lying between them. CDR1 is SNHLY and CDR2 is FYNNEI in the germline V gene. CDR3 length: 15 residues. Combining the CDR3 with reference TRBV2 and TRBJ1-6 gives the whole variable domain EPEVTQTPSHQVTQMGQEVILRCVPISNHLYFYWYRQILGQKVEFLVSFYNNEISEKSEIFDDQFSVERPDGSNFTLKIRSTKLEDSAMYFCASSTRTGSNSPLHFGNGTRLTVT.

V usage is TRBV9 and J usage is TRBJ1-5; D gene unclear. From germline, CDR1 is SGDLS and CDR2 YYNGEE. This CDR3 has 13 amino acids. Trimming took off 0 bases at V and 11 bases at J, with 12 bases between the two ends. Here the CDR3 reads CASSVGPKQAQHF. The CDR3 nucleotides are TGTGCCAGCAGCGTAGGGCCGAAGCAGGCCCAGCATTTT.

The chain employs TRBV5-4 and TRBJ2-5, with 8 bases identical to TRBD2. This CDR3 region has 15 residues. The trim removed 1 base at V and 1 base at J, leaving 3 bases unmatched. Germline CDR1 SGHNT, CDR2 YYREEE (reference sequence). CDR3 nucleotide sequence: TGTGCCAGCAGCTTGTACGGGGGGGTCCAAGAGACCCAGTACTTC. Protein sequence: CASSLYGGVQETQYF.

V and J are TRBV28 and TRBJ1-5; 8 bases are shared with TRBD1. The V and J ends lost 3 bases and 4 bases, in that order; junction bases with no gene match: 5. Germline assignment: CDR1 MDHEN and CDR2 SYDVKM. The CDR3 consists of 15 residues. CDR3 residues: CASSFQGAGNQPQHF. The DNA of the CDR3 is TGTGCCAGCAGTTTCCAGGGGGCCGGTAATCAGCCCCAGCATTTT.

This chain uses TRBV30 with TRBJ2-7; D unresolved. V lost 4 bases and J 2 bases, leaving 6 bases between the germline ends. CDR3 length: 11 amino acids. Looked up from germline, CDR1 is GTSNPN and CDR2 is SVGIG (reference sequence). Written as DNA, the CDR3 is TGTGCCTGGATTGGGGCCTACGAGCAGTACTTC. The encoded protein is CAWIGAYEQYF.

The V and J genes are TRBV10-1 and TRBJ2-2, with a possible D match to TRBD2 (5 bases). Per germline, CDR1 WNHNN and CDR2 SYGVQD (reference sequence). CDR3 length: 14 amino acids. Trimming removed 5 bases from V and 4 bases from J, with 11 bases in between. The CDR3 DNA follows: TGCGCCAGCAGTAGGCTAGCCTCCACCGGGGAGCTGTTTTTT. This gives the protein CASSRLASTGELFF.